The present TCR beta chain was sequenced within a study of beta chain features in type 1 diabetes. This clone was counted between two and nine times. What it binds is unknown. General study results and limits: Naive, central memory and Treg TCRB repertoires appeared more alike in patients than in healthy donors.

Once sorted, every population was more than 95% pure. The whole isolated RNA underwent reverse transcription, so sequencing captured expressed TCRB transcripts. The repertoire was sequenced with immunoSEQ multiplex PCR; TCRdb's copy has only in-frame clones and lacks some. The table records about 410,000 clones, about 15% of them present only once. Per germline, CDR1 ENHRY and CDR2 SYGVKD. The CDR3 extends over 15 amino acids. The J segment lost 2 bases and the V segment lost 11 bases, leaving 11 bases of the junction unmatched. Sequencing was performed on naive CD4+ T cells from blood. The rearrangement uses TRBV10-3 and TRBJ2-3; TRBD2 matches 9 bases. This receptor was taken from a man in his thirties or forties in good health. CDR3 sequence: CASRPGGGATDTQYF. CDR3 nucleotides: TGTGCCTCCCGCCCCGGCGGGGGGGCCACAGATACGCAGTATTTT.